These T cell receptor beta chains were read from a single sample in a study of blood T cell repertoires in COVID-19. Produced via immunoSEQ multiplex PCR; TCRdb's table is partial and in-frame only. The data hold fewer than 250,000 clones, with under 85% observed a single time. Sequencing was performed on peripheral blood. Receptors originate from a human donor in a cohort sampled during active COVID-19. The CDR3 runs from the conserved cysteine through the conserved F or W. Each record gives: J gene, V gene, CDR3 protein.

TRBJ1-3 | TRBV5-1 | CASSLSAGGNTIYF
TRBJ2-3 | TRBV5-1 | CASSFNGRGTDTQYF
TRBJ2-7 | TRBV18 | CASSSDRGSYEQYF
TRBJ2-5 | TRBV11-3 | CASSPTGGKTQYF
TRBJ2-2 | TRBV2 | CASQMRTSGRRVAGELFF
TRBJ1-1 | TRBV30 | CAWSKRDRGWNTEAFF
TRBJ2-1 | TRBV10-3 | CAISEGKDYLEFF
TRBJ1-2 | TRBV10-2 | CASRSTQGYVDGYTF
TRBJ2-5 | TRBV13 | CASSFPGLAGGETQYF
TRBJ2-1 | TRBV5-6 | CASSQTGKLAGNEQFF
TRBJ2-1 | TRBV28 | CASTTQGQGGNEQFF
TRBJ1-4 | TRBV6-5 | CASSRGQANEKLFF
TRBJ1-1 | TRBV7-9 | CASRGQGGSAFF
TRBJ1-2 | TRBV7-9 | CASSLDSSGGYTF
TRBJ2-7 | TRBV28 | CASSLPLSGRKMGEQYF
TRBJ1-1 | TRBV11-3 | CASSSGTSNTEAFF
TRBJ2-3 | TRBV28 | CASSTRDRGRDTQYF
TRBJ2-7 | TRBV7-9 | CASSLSFYEQYF
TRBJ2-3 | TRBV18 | CASSPPTGGHTDTQYF
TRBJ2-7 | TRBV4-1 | CASSQPRDRDREQYF
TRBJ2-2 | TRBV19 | CASSTTGLRTGELFF
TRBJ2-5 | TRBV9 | CASSLPAAGDSLQETQYF
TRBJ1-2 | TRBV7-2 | CASSLNQGEVGYTF
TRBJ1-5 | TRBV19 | CASGTGVIQPQHF
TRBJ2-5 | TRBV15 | CATSGPGGLGWETQYF
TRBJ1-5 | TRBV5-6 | CASSFRSGIVWGNQPQHF
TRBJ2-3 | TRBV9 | CASSGWGKRASTDTQYF
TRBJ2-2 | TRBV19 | CASSVRLAGVGTGELFF
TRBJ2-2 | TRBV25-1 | CASSDPGQGTTGELFF
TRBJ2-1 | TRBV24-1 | CATSSSGGGNEQFF
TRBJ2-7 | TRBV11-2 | CASSLDVAGGYEQYF
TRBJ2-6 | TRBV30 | CAWSHGGSGANVLTF
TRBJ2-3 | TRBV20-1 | CSASPSGGPDTQYF
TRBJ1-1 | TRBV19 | CASSRKRRGVNTEAFF
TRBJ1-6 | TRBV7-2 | CASSPYVGSSRDNSPLHF
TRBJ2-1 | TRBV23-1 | CASSTSVSSYNEQFF
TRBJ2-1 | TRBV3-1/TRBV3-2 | CASSQIGQYNEQFF
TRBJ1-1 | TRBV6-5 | CASSSTRLSEAFF
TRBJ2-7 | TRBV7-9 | CASSLISQGDYEQYF
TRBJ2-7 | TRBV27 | CASSTSYDRERAYEQYF
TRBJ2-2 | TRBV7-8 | CASSLVQGNTGELFF
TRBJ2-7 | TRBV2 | CASRQTSGYEQYF
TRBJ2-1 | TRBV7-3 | CASSEGHGEQFF
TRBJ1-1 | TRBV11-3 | CASSTRDRGNTEAFF
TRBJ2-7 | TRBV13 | CASSSEGLAGVNEQYF
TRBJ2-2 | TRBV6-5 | CASSYGGNTGELFF
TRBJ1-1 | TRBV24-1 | CATSDPGGPAFF
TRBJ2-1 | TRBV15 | CATSRGQASSYNEQFF